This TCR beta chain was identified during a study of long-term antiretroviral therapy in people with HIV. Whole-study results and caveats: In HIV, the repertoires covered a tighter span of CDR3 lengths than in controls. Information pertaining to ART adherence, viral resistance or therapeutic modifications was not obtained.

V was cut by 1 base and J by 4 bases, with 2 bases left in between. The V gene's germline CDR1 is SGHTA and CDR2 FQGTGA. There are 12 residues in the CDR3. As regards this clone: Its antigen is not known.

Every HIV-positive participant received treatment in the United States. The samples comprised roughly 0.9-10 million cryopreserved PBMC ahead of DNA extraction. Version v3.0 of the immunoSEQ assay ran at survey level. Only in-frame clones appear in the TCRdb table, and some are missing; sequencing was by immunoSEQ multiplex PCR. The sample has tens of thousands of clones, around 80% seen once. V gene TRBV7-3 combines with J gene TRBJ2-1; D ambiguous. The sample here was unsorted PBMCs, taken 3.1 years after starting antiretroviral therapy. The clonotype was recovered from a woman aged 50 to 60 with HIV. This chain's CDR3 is CASSLRYNEQFF. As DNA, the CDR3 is TGTGCCAGCAGCTTAAGGTACAATGAGCAGTTCTTC.